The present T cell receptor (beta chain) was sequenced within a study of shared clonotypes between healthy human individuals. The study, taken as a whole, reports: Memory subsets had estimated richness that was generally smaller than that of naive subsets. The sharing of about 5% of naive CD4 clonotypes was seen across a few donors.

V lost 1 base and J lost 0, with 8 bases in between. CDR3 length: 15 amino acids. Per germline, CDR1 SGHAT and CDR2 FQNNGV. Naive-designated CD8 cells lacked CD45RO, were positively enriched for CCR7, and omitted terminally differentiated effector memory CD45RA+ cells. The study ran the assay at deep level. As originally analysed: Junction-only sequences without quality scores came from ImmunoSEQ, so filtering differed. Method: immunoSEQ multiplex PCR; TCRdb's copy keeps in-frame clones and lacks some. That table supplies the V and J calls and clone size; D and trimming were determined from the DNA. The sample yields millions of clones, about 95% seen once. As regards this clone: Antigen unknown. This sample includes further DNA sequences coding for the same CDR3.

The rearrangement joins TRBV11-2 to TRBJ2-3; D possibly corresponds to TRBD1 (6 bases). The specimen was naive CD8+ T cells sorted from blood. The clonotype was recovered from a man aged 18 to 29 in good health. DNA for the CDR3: TGTGCCAGCAGCTTAGGGACAGCTAGCACAGATACGCAGTATTTT. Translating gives CASSLGTASTDTQYF.